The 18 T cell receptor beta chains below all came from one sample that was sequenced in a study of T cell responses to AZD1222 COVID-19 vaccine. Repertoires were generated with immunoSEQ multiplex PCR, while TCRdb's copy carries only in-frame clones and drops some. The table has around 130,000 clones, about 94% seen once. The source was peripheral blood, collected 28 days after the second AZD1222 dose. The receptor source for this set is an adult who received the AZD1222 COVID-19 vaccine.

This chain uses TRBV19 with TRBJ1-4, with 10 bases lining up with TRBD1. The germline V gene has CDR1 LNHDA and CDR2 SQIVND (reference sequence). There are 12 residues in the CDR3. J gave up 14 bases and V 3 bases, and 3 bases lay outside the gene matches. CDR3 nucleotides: TGTGCCAGTAGTATGGTGGGACAGGGGCTGTTTTTT. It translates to CASSMVGQGLFF. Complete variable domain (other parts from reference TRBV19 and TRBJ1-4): DGGITQSPKYLFRKEGQNVTLSCEQNLNHDAMYWYRQDPGQGLRLIYYSQIVNDFQKGDIAEGYSVSREKKESFPLTVTSAQKNPTAFYLCASSMVGQGLFFGSGTQLSVL.

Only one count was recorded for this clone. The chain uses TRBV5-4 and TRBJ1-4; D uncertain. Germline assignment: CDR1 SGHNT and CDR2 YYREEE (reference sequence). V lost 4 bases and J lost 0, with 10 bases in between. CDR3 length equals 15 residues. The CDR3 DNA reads TGTGCCAGCAGCGATGCACGGGCAACTAATGAAAAACTGTTTTTT. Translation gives CASSDARATNEKLFF.

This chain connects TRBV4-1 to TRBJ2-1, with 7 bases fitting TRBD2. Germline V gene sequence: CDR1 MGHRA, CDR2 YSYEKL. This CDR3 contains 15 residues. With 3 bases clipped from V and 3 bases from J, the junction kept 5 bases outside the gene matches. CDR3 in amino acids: CASSQLGGVYNEQFF. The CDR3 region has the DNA TGCGCCAGCAGCCAGCTGGGGGGGGTCTACAATGAGCAGTTCTTC.

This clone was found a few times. CDR3 residues: CASGTGRSTNEKLFF. CDR3 DNA: TGTGCCAGCGGGACAGGGCGCTCAACTAATGAAAAACTGTTTTTT. The chain recombines TRBV3-1 (or the pseudogene TRBV3-2) with TRBJ1-4; 9 nucleotides agree with TRBD1. Germline assignment: CDR1 LGHDT and CDR2 YNNKEL (reference sequence). J gave up 0 bases and V 8 bases, and 4 bases lay outside the gene matches. This CDR3 is 15 amino acids long.

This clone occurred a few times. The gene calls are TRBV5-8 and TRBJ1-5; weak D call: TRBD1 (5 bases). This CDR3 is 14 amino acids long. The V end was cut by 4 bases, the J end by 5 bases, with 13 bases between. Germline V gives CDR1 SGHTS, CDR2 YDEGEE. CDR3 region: CASSRTGPYQPQHF. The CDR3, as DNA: TGTGCCAGCAGCCGAACAGGCCCCTATCAGCCCCAGCATTTT.

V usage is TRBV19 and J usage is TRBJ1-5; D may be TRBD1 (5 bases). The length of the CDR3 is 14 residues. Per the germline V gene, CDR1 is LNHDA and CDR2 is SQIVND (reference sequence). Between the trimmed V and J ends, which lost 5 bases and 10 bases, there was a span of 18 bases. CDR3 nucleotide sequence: TGTGCCAGTAGTTCCCGGGACGGTGATAGACCCCAGCATTTT. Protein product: CASSSRDGDRPQHF.

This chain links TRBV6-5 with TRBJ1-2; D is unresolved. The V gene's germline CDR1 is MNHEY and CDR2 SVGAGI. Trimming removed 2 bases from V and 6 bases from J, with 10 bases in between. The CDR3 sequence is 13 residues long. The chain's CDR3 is CASSYGPADGYTF. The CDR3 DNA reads TGTGCCAGCAGTTACGGGCCGGCCGATGGCTACACCTTC.

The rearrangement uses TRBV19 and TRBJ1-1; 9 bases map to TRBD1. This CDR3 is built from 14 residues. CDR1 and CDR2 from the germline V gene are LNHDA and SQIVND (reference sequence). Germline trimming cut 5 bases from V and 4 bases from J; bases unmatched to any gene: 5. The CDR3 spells CASSSYRGPTEAFF. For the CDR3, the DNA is TGTGCCAGTAGTTCATACAGGGGGCCCACTGAAGCTTTCTTT.

DNA of the CDR3: TGTGCCAGCAGCAACGACGGGGACAGCCCCGGCTACACCTTC. Protein sequence: CASSNDGDSPGYTF. V gene TRBV7-9 combines with J gene TRBJ1-2; 7 nucleotides line up with TRBD1. This CDR3 region has 14 residues. The ends lost 5 bases at V and 8 bases at J; junction bases unmatched: 11. Germline CDR1 SEHNR, CDR2 FQNEAQ (reference sequence).

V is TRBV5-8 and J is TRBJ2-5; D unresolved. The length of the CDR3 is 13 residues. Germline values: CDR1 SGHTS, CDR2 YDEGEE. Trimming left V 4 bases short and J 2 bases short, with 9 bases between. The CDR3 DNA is TGTGCCAGCAGCGGTCCCGGGCAAGAGACCCAGTACTTC. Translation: CASSGPGQETQYF.

CDR3 bases: TGTGCCAGCAGCCGGACAGGCCTAGGCTCTAATTCACCCCTCCACTTT. This codes for CASSRTGLGSNSPLHF. The V and J genes are TRBV9 and TRBJ1-6; 7 bases are a match to TRBD1. The V gene end was trimmed by 4 bases and the J gene end by 6 bases; junction bases not matched to a gene: 10. The CDR3 totals 16 residues. CDR1 is SGDLS and CDR2 is YYNGEE in the germline V gene.

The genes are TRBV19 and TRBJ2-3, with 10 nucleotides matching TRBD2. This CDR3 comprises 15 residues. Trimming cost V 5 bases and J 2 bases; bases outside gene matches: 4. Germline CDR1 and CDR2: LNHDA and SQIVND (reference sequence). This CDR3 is CASSGLAADTDTQYF. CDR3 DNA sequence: TGTGCCAGTAGTGGACTAGCGGCGGACACAGATACGCAGTATTTT.

The CDR3 loop reads CASSLVRGETQYF. DNA of the CDR3: TGTGCCAGCAGCTTAGTCCGGGGAGAGACCCAGTACTTC. V usage is TRBV7-8 and J usage is TRBJ2-5; tentative D call: TRBD2 (5 bases). The V end lost 1 base, the J end lost 4 bases, and 7 bases lay between the germline ends. CDR1 and CDR2 (germline): SGHVS, FQNEAQ. The CDR3 has 13 residues.

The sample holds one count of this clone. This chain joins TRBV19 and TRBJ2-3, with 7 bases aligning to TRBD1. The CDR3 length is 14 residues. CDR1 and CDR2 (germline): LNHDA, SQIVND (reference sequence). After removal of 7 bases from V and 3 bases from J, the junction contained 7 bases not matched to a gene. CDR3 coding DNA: TGTGCCAGTAACAGCAACAGGGGAACAGATACGCAGTATTTT. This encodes CASNSNRGTDTQYF.

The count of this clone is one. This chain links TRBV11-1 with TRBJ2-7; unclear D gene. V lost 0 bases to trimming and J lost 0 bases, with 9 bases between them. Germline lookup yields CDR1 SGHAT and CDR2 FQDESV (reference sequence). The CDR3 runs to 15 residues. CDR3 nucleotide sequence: TGTGCCAGCAGCTTAGCGCAAGGACGCTCCTACGAGCAGTACTTC. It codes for CASSLAQGRSYEQYF.

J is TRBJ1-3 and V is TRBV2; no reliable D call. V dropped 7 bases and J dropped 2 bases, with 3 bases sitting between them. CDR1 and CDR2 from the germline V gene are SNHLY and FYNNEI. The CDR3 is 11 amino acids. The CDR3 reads CASMAGNTIYF. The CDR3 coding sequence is TGTGCCAGCATGGCTGGAAACACCATATATTTT.

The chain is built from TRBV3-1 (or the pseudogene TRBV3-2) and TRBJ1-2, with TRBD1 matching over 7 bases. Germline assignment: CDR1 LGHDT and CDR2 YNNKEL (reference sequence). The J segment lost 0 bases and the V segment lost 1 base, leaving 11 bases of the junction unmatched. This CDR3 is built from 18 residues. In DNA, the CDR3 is TGTGCCAGCAGCCAAGGGGGACAGTATAACCTGGCTAACTATGGCTACACCTTC. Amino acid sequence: CASSQGGQYNLANYGYTF.

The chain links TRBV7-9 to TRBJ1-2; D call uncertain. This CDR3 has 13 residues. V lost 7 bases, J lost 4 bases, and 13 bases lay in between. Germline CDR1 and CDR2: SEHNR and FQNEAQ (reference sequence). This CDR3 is CASTWGYGYGYTF. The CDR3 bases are TGTGCCAGCACTTGGGGTTATGGCTATGGCTACACCTTC.